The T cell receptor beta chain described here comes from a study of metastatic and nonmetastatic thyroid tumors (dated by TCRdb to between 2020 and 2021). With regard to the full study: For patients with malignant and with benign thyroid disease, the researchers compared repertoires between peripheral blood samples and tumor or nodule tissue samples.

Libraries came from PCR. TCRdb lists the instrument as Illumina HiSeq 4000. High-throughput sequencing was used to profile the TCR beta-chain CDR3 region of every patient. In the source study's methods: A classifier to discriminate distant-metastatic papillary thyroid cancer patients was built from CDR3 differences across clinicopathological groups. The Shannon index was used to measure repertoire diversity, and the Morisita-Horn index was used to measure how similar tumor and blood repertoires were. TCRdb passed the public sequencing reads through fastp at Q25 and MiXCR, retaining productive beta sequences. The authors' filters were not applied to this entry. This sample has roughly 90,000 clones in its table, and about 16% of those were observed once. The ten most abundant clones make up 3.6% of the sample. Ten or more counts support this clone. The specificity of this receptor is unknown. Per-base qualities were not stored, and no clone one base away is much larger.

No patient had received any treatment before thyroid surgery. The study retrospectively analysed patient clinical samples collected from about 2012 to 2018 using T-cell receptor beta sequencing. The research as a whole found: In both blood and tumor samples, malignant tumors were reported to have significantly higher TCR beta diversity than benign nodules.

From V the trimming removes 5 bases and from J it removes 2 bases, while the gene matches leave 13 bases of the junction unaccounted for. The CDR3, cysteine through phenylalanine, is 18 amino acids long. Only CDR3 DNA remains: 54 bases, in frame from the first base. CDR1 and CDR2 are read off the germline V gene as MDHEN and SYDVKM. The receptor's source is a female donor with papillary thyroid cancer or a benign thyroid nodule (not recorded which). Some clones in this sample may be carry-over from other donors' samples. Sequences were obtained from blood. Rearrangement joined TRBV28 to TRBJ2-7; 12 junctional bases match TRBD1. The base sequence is TGTGCCAGCAGTGGGGGACAGGGGGCACGACAGTTCCCCTACGAGCAGTACTTC. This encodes CASSGGQGARQFPYEQYF.